This TCR beta chain originates from a study of T cell changes during pregnancy in multiple sclerosis. Here immunoSEQ multiplex PCR was the method, and the copy in TCRdb shows in-frame clones only, minus some. The repertoire holds tens of thousands of clones, with 90% to 95% as singletons. V dropped 4 bases and J dropped 7; count of bases not matched to a gene: 6. From germline, CDR1 is KGHSH and CDR2 LQKENI. This CDR3 has 14 amino acids. The sequencing here drew on CD4+ T cells from peripheral blood mononuclear cells, taken in the third trimester of pregnancy. The chain carries TRBV18 and TRBJ1-5, with 8 bases identical to TRBD1. This clonotype was obtained from a female donor in good health, enrolled as a control in a pregnancy study. In nucleotides, the CDR3 is TGTGCCAGCTCACTGGACAGGGAGGGGCAGCCCCAGCATTTT. Translation: CASSLDREGQPQHF.